This T cell receptor (beta chain) was profiled in a study of response to subunit inactivated influenza vaccine. Concerning this clonotype: Antigen unknown.

Each CDR3 protein gets one entry after TCRdb re-called the RT-PCR reads with MiXCR. The sample records 500,000 to 700,000 distinct CDR3 sequences, around a quarter being singletons. Whole-study results and caveats: Authors suggested each seasonal flu vaccination may recruit only limited numbers of new T cells.

The CDR3 covers 15 residues. Germline CDR1 SGHDN, CDR2 FVKESK. V lost 3 bases and J lost 8, with 17 bases in between. These data were likewise used in another study, on T cells expressing NK-cell markers. In that study: In generating TCR beta cDNA, 5'RACE template switching with UMIs was used. The TCR beta repertoires originated in sorted CD3+CD56+NKG2C+, CD3+CD56+NKG2C- and CD3+CD56-NKG2C+ T cells.

This receptor was obtained from a man aged 45-60 years who received an inactivated influenza vaccine. The starting material was CD4+ T cells sorted from PBMCs, obtained 12 days after vaccination. The chain combines TRBV14 with TRBJ2-1; D is possibly TRBD1 or TRBD2 (5 bases each). DNA of the CDR3: TGTGCCAGCAGCCATCTTCCGGGCCTGGGGGATGAGCAGTTCTTC. Protein product: CASSHLPGLGDEQFF.